These T cell receptor beta chains were read from a single sample in a study of early T cells in non-severe SARS-CoV-2 infection. In TCRdb, the 5' RACE reads were re-called with MiXCR into one record per CDR3 protein. This sample carries 80,000 to 100,000 distinct CDR3 sequences, 9% to 15% of them seen once, and the ten largest clones take approximately 7%. The specimen sequenced was whole blood. These receptors all stem from an adult who was a healthcare worker with PCR-confirmed SARS-CoV-2 infection or an uninfected control (not recorded which). The conserved cysteine and the conserved F or W are not part of the CDR3 here. Each record gives: J gene, D gene, CDR3 length, V gene, CDR3 protein. D genes are given only for firm matches.

J gene: TRBJ2-1; D gene: TRBD2; CDR3 length: 15; V gene: TRBV6-2/TRBV6-3; CDR3 protein: ASTYPAGLAGADEQF
J gene: TRBJ2-2; D gene: NA; CDR3 length: 10; V gene: TRBV10-3; CDR3 protein: AISPGSGELF
J gene: TRBJ2-5; D gene: TRBD2; CDR3 length: 12; V gene: TRBV24-1; CDR3 protein: ATSAAGELETQY
J gene: TRBJ2-1; D gene: TRBD2; CDR3 length: 13; V gene: TRBV2; CDR3 protein: ASRVGREPHNEQF
J gene: TRBJ1-2; D gene: NA; CDR3 length: 14; V gene: TRBV4-2; CDR3 protein: ASSQKLGDGGYGYT
J gene: TRBJ2-1; D gene: NA; CDR3 length: 13; V gene: TRBV9; CDR3 protein: ASSGASSRPNEQL
J gene: TRBJ2-1; D gene: TRBD2; CDR3 length: 14; V gene: TRBV10-3; CDR3 protein: AAGLGERSSYNEQF
J gene: TRBJ2-2; D gene: NA; CDR3 length: 11; V gene: TRBV24-1; CDR3 protein: ATSGANTGELF
J gene: TRBJ2-1; D gene: TRBD2; CDR3 length: 17; V gene: TRBV7-9; CDR3 protein: ASSPRPGTNVGSYNEQF
J gene: TRBJ1-2; D gene: NA; CDR3 length: 10; V gene: TRBV3-1; CDR3 protein: ASSLDRLGYT
J gene: TRBJ2-7; D gene: TRBD1; CDR3 length: 14; V gene: TRBV19; CDR3 protein: ASSARDRGRFDEQY
J gene: TRBJ2-1; D gene: TRBD2; CDR3 length: 13; V gene: TRBV5-1; CDR3 protein: ASSARLAEYNEQF
J gene: TRBJ2-3; D gene: TRBD1; CDR3 length: 12; V gene: TRBV27; CDR3 protein: ASSDRGPSDTQY
J gene: TRBJ2-1; D gene: NA; CDR3 length: 11; V gene: TRBV7-8; CDR3 protein: ASSLVSGTEQF
J gene: TRBJ1-6; D gene: NA; CDR3 length: 12; V gene: TRBV9; CDR3 protein: ASSVDPGNSPLH
J gene: TRBJ2-5; D gene: TRBD2; CDR3 length: 12; V gene: TRBV3-1; CDR3 protein: ASSPSGAGETQY
J gene: TRBJ2-3; D gene: NA; CDR3 length: 11; V gene: TRBV6-1; CDR3 protein: ASIGQYTDTQY
J gene: TRBJ2-1; D gene: TRBD2; CDR3 length: 13; V gene: TRBV27; CDR3 protein: ATRHGGIKYREQF
J gene: TRBJ1-2; D gene: TRBD1; CDR3 length: 15; V gene: TRBV14; CDR3 protein: ASSQARTGGLWYGYT
J gene: TRBJ2-2; D gene: TRBD2; CDR3 length: 10; V gene: TRBV7-2; CDR3 protein: ASSSGLAALF
J gene: TRBJ1-2; D gene: NA; CDR3 length: 9; V gene: TRBV29-1; CDR3 protein: SVVENYGYT
J gene: TRBJ2-2; D gene: NA; CDR3 length: 14; V gene: TRBV7-3; CDR3 protein: ASSSPQQGDTGELF
J gene: TRBJ2-5; D gene: NA; CDR3 length: 12; V gene: TRBV6-2/TRBV6-3; CDR3 protein: ASSPHTAGKTQY
J gene: TRBJ2-2; D gene: NA; CDR3 length: 11; V gene: TRBV20-1; CDR3 protein: SARVAVTGELF
J gene: TRBJ1-1; D gene: NA; CDR3 length: 11; V gene: TRBV10-2; CDR3 protein: ASSGQTNTEAF
J gene: TRBJ1-3; D gene: NA; CDR3 length: 13; V gene: TRBV20-1; CDR3 protein: SARDTGGSGNTIY
J gene: TRBJ2-6; D gene: NA; CDR3 length: 13; V gene: TRBV6-2/TRBV6-3; CDR3 protein: ATARTGFGANVLT
J gene: TRBJ1-6; D gene: NA; CDR3 length: 14; V gene: TRBV20-1; CDR3 protein: SARGGLVGGNSPLH
J gene: TRBJ2-3; D gene: NA; CDR3 length: 13; V gene: TRBV27; CDR3 protein: ASIPPDYSTDTQY
J gene: TRBJ2-2; D gene: TRBD2; CDR3 length: 14; V gene: TRBV7-6; CDR3 protein: ASSLASSGRGGELF
J gene: TRBJ2-2; D gene: NA; CDR3 length: 14; V gene: TRBV7-9; CDR3 protein: ASSLDRSGNTGELF
J gene: TRBJ2-3; D gene: NA; CDR3 length: 10; V gene: TRBV15; CDR3 protein: ATSSRTDTQY
J gene: TRBJ1-1; D gene: NA; CDR3 length: 8; V gene: TRBV29-1; CDR3 protein: SVRTTEAF
J gene: TRBJ2-1; D gene: NA; CDR3 length: 11; V gene: TRBV11-2; CDR3 protein: ASSLTRQGEQF
J gene: TRBJ2-3; D gene: TRBD2; CDR3 length: 13; V gene: TRBV11-2; CDR3 protein: ASSPKRGGTDTQY
J gene: TRBJ2-7; D gene: TRBD2; CDR3 length: 16; V gene: TRBV3-1; CDR3 protein: ASSQGRSPSGDVYEQY
J gene: TRBJ2-5; D gene: NA; CDR3 length: 9; V gene: TRBV19; CDR3 protein: ASTYLGTQY
J gene: TRBJ1-2; D gene: TRBD1; CDR3 length: 13; V gene: TRBV7-2; CDR3 protein: ASSSRQGTVQGYT
J gene: TRBJ2-1; D gene: TRBD2; CDR3 length: 14; V gene: TRBV4-3; CDR3 protein: ASSQDWGTNYNEQF
J gene: TRBJ2-2; D gene: TRBD1; CDR3 length: 14; V gene: TRBV10-3; CDR3 protein: AISAGLGQGTGELF
J gene: TRBJ1-1; D gene: NA; CDR3 length: 11; V gene: TRBV2; CDR3 protein: ASYRVRDTKAF
J gene: TRBJ2-2; D gene: NA; CDR3 length: 11; V gene: TRBV6-2/TRBV6-3; CDR3 protein: ASSRRQYGELL
J gene: TRBJ1-6; D gene: NA; CDR3 length: 14; V gene: TRBV7-2; CDR3 protein: ASSRGWDIRNSPLH
J gene: TRBJ1-5; D gene: NA; CDR3 length: 11; V gene: TRBV12-3/TRBV12-4; CDR3 protein: ASSFSTDQPQH
J gene: TRBJ1-5; D gene: NA; CDR3 length: 11; V gene: TRBV21-1; CDR3 protein: ASSGQGSQPQH
J gene: TRBJ1-2; D gene: NA; CDR3 length: 12; V gene: TRBV2; CDR3 protein: ASSVKRGNYGYT
J gene: TRBJ2-7; D gene: NA; CDR3 length: 13; V gene: TRBV11-2; CDR3 protein: ASSPPGLFSYEQY
J gene: TRBJ2-1; D gene: NA; CDR3 length: 12; V gene: TRBV29-1; CDR3 protein: SVEVGSGYNEQF
J gene: TRBJ1-1; D gene: NA; CDR3 length: 12; V gene: TRBV2; CDR3 protein: ASSEEAGYTEAF
J gene: TRBJ2-7; D gene: TRBD2; CDR3 length: 11; V gene: TRBV19; CDR3 protein: ASVAGVGGEQY
J gene: TRBJ2-3; D gene: NA; CDR3 length: 14; V gene: TRBV3-1; CDR3 protein: ASSQDRNIGSDTQY
J gene: TRBJ2-7; D gene: TRBD2; CDR3 length: 13; V gene: TRBV7-2; CDR3 protein: ASSFTSGSSYEQY
J gene: TRBJ1-4; D gene: NA; CDR3 length: 13; V gene: TRBV5-5; CDR3 protein: ASSPPGRTNEKLF
J gene: TRBJ2-7; D gene: TRBD2; CDR3 length: 12; V gene: TRBV20-1; CDR3 protein: SAVGTSGAYEQY
J gene: TRBJ2-7; D gene: TRBD1; CDR3 length: 11; V gene: TRBV29-1; CDR3 protein: SVIPGTGYEQY
J gene: TRBJ2-1; D gene: NA; CDR3 length: 8; V gene: TRBV29-1; CDR3 protein: SVEYNEQF
J gene: TRBJ2-7; D gene: NA; CDR3 length: 15; V gene: TRBV6-6; CDR3 protein: ASTDGYTTGSTYEQY
J gene: TRBJ2-7; D gene: TRBD1; CDR3 length: 13; V gene: TRBV9; CDR3 protein: ASSPEQGADYEQY
J gene: TRBJ2-1; D gene: NA; CDR3 length: 11; V gene: TRBV20-1; CDR3 protein: SASRGGYNEQF
J gene: TRBJ2-3; D gene: NA; CDR3 length: 14; V gene: TRBV7-6; CDR3 protein: ASSLAGSPYTDTQY